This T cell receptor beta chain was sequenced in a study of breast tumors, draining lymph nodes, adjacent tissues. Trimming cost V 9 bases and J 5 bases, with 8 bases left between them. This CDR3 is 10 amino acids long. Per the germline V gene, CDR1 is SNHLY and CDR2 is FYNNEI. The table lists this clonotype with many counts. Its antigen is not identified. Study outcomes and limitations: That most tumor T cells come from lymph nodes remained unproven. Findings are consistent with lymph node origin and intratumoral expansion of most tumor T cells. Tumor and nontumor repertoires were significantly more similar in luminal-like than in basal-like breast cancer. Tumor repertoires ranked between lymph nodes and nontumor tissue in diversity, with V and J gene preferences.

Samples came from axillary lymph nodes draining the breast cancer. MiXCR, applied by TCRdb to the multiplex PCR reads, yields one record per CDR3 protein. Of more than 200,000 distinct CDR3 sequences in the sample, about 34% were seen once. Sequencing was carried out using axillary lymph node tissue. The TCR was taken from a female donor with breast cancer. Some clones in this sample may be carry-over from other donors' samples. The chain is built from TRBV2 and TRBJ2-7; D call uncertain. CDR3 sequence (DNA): TGTGCCAGAGATCGAGACGAGCAGTACTTC. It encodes CARDRDEQYF.